The 5 T cell receptor beta chains listed next were all sequenced from one sample in a study of blood T cells in healthy people across ages. Alongside a J-beta primer mix, a sample-barcoded 5' primer served in a second PCR lasting about 7 to 11 cycles. TCRdb ran MiXCR on the 5' RACE reads and lists one entry per CDR3 protein. Here the sample spans roughly 1.5 million distinct CDR3 sequences, about 42% being singletons. The sample was blood. The source of these receptors is a woman between 18 and 29 years old in good health.

This clonotype was counted only a few times. The chain recombines TRBV16 with TRBJ2-7, with 12 nucleotides matching TRBD2. The CDR3 length is 13 residues. The germline CDR1 and CDR2 sequences are KGHSY and FQNENV. V lost 8 bases to trimming and J lost 4 bases; unmatched junction nucleotides: 3. CDR3 sequence: CASATSGGYEQYF. The CDR3 region has the DNA TGTGCCAGCGCGACTAGCGGGGGATACGAGCAGTACTTC. Combining the CDR3 with reference TRBV16 and TRBJ2-7 gives the whole variable domain GEEVAQTPKHLVRGEGQKAKLYCAPIKGHSYVFWYQQVLKNEFKFLISFQNENVFDETGMPKERFSAKCLPNSPCSLEIQATKLEDSAVYFCASATSGGYEQYFGPGTRLTVT.

This chain links TRBV20-1 with TRBJ2-1; 11 nucleotides match TRBD2. V lost 1 base to trimming and J lost 0 bases; unmatched junction nucleotides: 11. Germline V gene lookup returns CDR1 DFQATT and CDR2 SNEGSKA (reference sequence). This CDR3 spans 19 amino acids. This chain's CDR3 is CSARARTSGPATSYNEQFF. CDR3 nucleotides: TGCAGTGCTAGAGCCCGGACTAGCGGGCCTGCTACCTCCTACAATGAGCAGTTCTTC.

This clonotype was counted between two and nine times. The chain carries TRBV10-3 and TRBJ1-6; unclear D gene. Germline CDR1 is ENHRY and CDR2 is SYGVKD. The CDR3 runs 13 residues. The germline V and J ends were trimmed by 4 bases and 5 bases, with 6 bases remaining between them. The CDR3 spells CAISVGNNSPLHF. The CDR3 region has the DNA TGTGCCATCAGTGTGGGGAATAATTCACCCCTCCACTTT.

This clonotype was counted at least ten times. The chain combines TRBV20-1 with TRBJ2-1; D unclear. This CDR3 has 12 amino acids. Germline CDR1 DFQATT, CDR2 SNEGSKA (reference sequence). V lost 6 bases and J 0 bases, leaving 6 bases between the germline ends. The CDR3 region has the DNA TGCAGTGCAGCGAGCTCCTACAATGAGCAGTTCTTC. It translates to CSAASSYNEQFF.

The chain carries TRBV27 and TRBJ2-1, with 14 bases aligning to TRBD2. Trimming at V came to 5 bases and at J to 8 bases, leaving 14 bases not matched to a gene. Germline V lookup: CDR1 MNHEY, CDR2 SMNVEV (reference sequence). There are 18 residues in the CDR3. The DNA for the CDR3 is TGTGCCAGCAGTAAGGGACTAGCGGGAGCCATACGCCACGATGAGCAGTTCTTC. This gives the protein CASSKGLAGAIRHDEQFF.